These 9 T cell receptor beta chains share one sample of origin, sequenced in a study of tumor-infiltrating lymphocytes in primary liver carcinoma (dated by TCRdb to the late 2010s). RNA from unsorted whole blood was extracted with TRIzol reagent, and germline DNA was obtained with the DNeasy Blood & Tissue kit. TCRdb lists the instrument as Illumina HiSeq 2500. TCRbeta-specific cDNA was reverse-transcribed from about 500 ng total RNA using a constant-region primer and ProtoScript II reverse transcriptase. Construction of the TCRbeta libraries relied on three nested rounds of multiplex PCR, following a slightly modified ARM-PCR procedure. The first two PCR rounds used multiplex TRBV1-TRBV30 forward primers with a Cbeta reverse primer, each for 10 cycles. TCRdb reprocessing: public reads trimmed at Q25 with fastp, clones called with MiXCR, in-frame beta chains kept. Identical CDR3 proteins give one entry, which carries the most common genes and DNA. The sample data list about 200,000 distinct CDR3 sequences, and almost 65% of these were observed just once. The top ten hold around 7.1% of the sample.

The sequenced sample consisted of peripheral blood. The receptors shown here come from a woman aged 55-75 years with primary liver carcinoma and hepatitis B virus infection.

The gene calls are TRBV28 and TRBJ2-5; no reliable D call. CDR1 MDHEN and CDR2 SYDVKM come from the germline V gene. Trimming cost V 6 bases and J 4 bases, with 12 bases left between them. This CDR3 has 13 amino acids. The CDR3 protein is CASSLNPRETQYF. Written as DNA, the CDR3 is TGTGCCAGCAGCCTCAACCCGCGAGAGACCCAGTACTTC.

CDR3 sequence: CASSQSLNADTQHF. The CDR3 DNA reads as TGTGCCAGCAGCCAATCCCTAAACGCAGATACGCAGCATTTT. This chain links TRBV12-3 or TRBV12-4 with TRBJ2-3; no clear D gene. The J call may be mistaken, given a closer DNA end match to TRBJ1-5. The CDR3 spans 14 residues.

This clonotype was seen at least ten times. The chain employs TRBV6-5 and TRBJ1-1; no clear D gene. The CDR3 runs 13 residues. Deletions cut 4 bases from V and 3 bases from J, with 9 bases between. The germline CDR1 and CDR2 sequences are MNHEY and SVGAGI. The CDR3 spells CASSWEQYTEAFF. CDR3 nucleotide sequence: TGTGCCAGCAGTTGGGAGCAGTACACTGAAGCTTTCTTT.

The chain joins TRBV6-1 to TRBJ2-4; D gene ambiguous. The V gene's germline CDR1 is MNHNS and CDR2 SASEGT. The CDR3 sequence is 16 residues long. V dropped 4 bases and J dropped 2 bases, with 15 bases sitting between them. The CDR3 region is CASSGLGVGPKNIQYF. The CDR3 DNA follows: TGTGCCAGCAGTGGATTGGGTGTGGGTCCCAAAAACATTCAGTACTTC.

This chain joins TRBV28 and TRBJ2-3; the match to TRBD1 covers 7 bases. The germline V gene encodes CDR1 MDHEN and CDR2 SYDVKM. The CDR3 has 14 amino acids. V lost 2 bases, J lost 4 bases, and 3 bases stayed unmatched. CDR3 amino acids: CASSLKTGADTQYF. CDR3 nucleotide sequence: TGTGCCAGCAGTTTAAAAACAGGGGCAGATACGCAGTATTTT.

A word on this clonotype: A much bigger clone sits one base away, suggesting this may be a read error. The chain carries TRBV5-4 and TRBJ2-7; 13 bases map to TRBD2. V shed 4 bases, J shed 0 bases, and the junction held 4 bases outside the gene matches. The CDR3 sequence is 16 residues long. Germline CDR1 reads SGHNT; CDR2 reads YYREEE (reference sequence). The CDR3 spells CASSPGLAGFSYEQYF. Here the CDR3 DNA reads TGTGCCAGCAGCCCGGGACTAGCGGGATTCTCCTACGAGCAGTACTTC.

As to this clonotype: In this CDR3 the conserved last residue, phenylalanine or tryptophan, is missing, so a read error is likely. The chain couples TRBV11-2 to TRBJ2-7, with D perhaps matching TRBD2 (6 bases). The germline V and J ends were trimmed by 7 bases and 9 bases, with 22 bases remaining between them. The CDR3 runs 14 residues. The germline V gene encodes CDR1 SGHAT and CDR2 FQNNGV. This chain's CDR3 is CASNMGLPQGGQYL. The CDR3 nucleotides read TGTGCCAGCAACATGGGACTTCCGCAGGGCGGGCAGTACTTA.

Points on this clonotype: Relative to the germline gene, one junction end is altered; a read error may explain this. V and J are TRBV25-1 and TRBJ1-1; weak D call: TRBD1 (6 bases). This CDR3 spans 15 amino acids. Germline-derived CDR1 and CDR2 are MGHDK and SYGVNS. The CDR3 protein is CASSERDNLNTVAFF. The CDR3 nucleotides read TGTGCCAGCAGTGAGAGGGACAACTTGAACACTGTAGCTTTCTTT. Variable domain in full (rest from reference TRBV25-1 and TRBJ1-1): EADIYQTPRYLVIGTGKKITLECSQTMGHDKMYWYQQDPGMELHLIHYSYGVNSTEKGDLSSESTVSRIRTEHFPLTLESARPSHTSQYLCASSERDNLNTVAFFGQGTRLTVV.

The table lists this clonotype with many counts. The chain is built from TRBV12-3 or TRBV12-4 and TRBJ2-7, with 8 bases aligning to TRBD1. J gave up 6 bases and V 4 bases, and 8 bases lay outside the gene matches. The CDR3 totals 14 residues. Written as DNA, the CDR3 is TGTGCCAGCAGTTCCGGGACAGGTCGACTCGAGCAGTACTTC. Translated: CASSSGTGRLEQYF.